The next 13 T cell receptor beta chains were all read from a single sample in a study of blood T cell repertoires in COVID-19. The method was immunoSEQ multiplex PCR; TCRdb's version includes in-frame clones alone and lacks a portion of them. The profile shows some 58,000 clones, 90% of them singletons. Sequenced: peripheral blood. These receptor sequences come from a man aged 35 to 55 with acute or convalescent COVID-19.

The rearrangement joins TRBV11-2 to TRBJ2-1; D is ambiguous. Trimming left V 2 bases short and J 8 bases short, with 10 bases between. Germline V gene data show CDR1 as SGHAT and CDR2 as FQNNGV. The CDR3 sequence is 13 residues long. In DNA form, the CDR3 reads TGTGCCAGCAGCTTAATTGGAGTTCATGAGCAGTTCTTC. It yields the protein CASSLIGVHEQFF.

V is TRBV14 and J is TRBJ2-3; D not resolved. Trimming stripped 0 bases from V and 7 bases from J, with 8 bases between. The CDR3 is 13 residues long. CDR1 and CDR2 (germline): SGHDN, FVKESK. The DNA for the CDR3 is TGTGCCAGCAGCCAAGATCGTCAGAATACGCAGTATTTT. Translation: CASSQDRQNTQYF.

The chain recombines TRBV25-1 with TRBJ1-4; 8 bases agree with TRBD1. The J segment lost 7 bases and the V segment lost 5 bases, leaving 6 bases of the junction unmatched. CDR3 length: 14 residues. The germline gives CDR1 MGHDK, CDR2 SYGVNS. CDR3 in DNA: TGTGCCAGCAGTACACAGGGGGAGATTGAAAAACTGTTTTTT. Its protein is CASSTQGEIEKLFF.

The chain recombines TRBV10-2 with TRBJ2-3; tentatively, D is TRBD1 (5 bases). Germline CDR1 is WSHSY and CDR2 is SAAADI. V was pared by 9 bases and J by 4 bases, with 17 bases between. The CDR3 has 14 amino acids. The DNA of the CDR3 is TGCGCCAGTCAGAGTAGGGGTTCGGCAGATACGCAGTATTTT. This encodes CASQSRGSADTQYF.

This clone was observed a single time. The chain couples TRBV7-2 to TRBJ1-3; no clear D. V lost 1 base and J 0 bases, leaving 7 bases between the germline ends. This CDR3 spans 15 amino acids. Germline CDR1 SGHTA, CDR2 FQGNSA. The CDR3 reads CASSLGAGSGNTIYF. CDR3 in DNA: TGTGCCAGCAGCTTAGGGGCAGGCTCTGGAAACACCATATATTTT.

The rearrangement links TRBV10-3 to TRBJ2-2; 7 bases line up with TRBD2. CDR1 and CDR2 (germline): ENHRY, SYGVKD. There are 14 residues in the CDR3. Trimming took 2 bases from V and 3 from J; bases not matched to a gene: 0. CDR3: CAISELADTGELFF. The CDR3 bases are TGTGCCATCAGTGAGCTAGCGGACACCGGGGAGCTGTTTTTT.

The gene calls are TRBV24-1 and TRBJ2-3, with a weak D call TRBD1 (5 bases). The V gene lost 4 bases and the J gene lost 1 base, with 5 bases spanning the gap. This CDR3 comprises 13 residues. CDR1 and CDR2 (germline): KGHDR, SFDVKD. The CDR3 region has the DNA TGTGCCACCAGTGAAGGGGGCACAGATACGCAGTATTTT. As protein: CATSEGGTDTQYF.

In nucleotides, the CDR3 is TGCGCCAGCAGCTTAAACGGACAGGGGGATCCCGGGCAGACGCAGTATTTT. Protein: CASSLNGQGDPGQTQYF. The chain is built from TRBV5-1 and TRBJ2-3, with 10 bases that match TRBD1. The CDR3 runs to 17 residues. V lost 2 bases, J lost 9 bases, and 15 bases stayed unmatched. The germline CDR1 and CDR2 sequences are SGHRS and YFSETQ.

The CDR3 sequence: CAWSVLAGGEGETQYF. The CDR3, as DNA: TGTGCCTGGAGTGTACTTGCGGGAGGGGAAGGGGAGACCCAGTACTTC. The rearrangement uses TRBV30 and TRBJ2-5, with 9 positions matching TRBD2. V lost 0 bases and J lost 5; bases outside the gene matches: 10. This CDR3 comprises 16 residues. From germline, CDR1 is GTSNPN and CDR2 SVGIG (reference sequence).

A single count supports this clone. V and J are TRBV11-3 and TRBJ2-3; possible D gene TRBD2, 6 bases. This CDR3 is built from 17 residues. Deletions cut 1 base from V and 8 bases from J, with 22 bases between. Germline V gene lookup returns CDR1 SGHNT and CDR2 YENEEA. CDR3 sequence: CASSLAQAGTGLSTQYF. The CDR3 DNA sequence: TGTGCCAGCAGCTTAGCCCAGGCGGGAACGGGGCTCAGTACGCAGTATTTT.

The chain recombines TRBV14 with TRBJ2-1; the match to TRBD1 covers 7 bases. V lost 6 bases, J lost 0 bases, and 5 bases stayed unmatched. Per the germline V gene, CDR1 is SGHDN and CDR2 is FVKESK. The CDR3 runs to 15 residues. The DNA of the CDR3 is TGTGCCAGCAGTCAACAGGGGAGCTCCTACAATGAGCAGTTCTTC. Protein product: CASSQQGSSYNEQFF.

This clone was picked up one time. The genes are TRBV12-3 or TRBV12-4 and TRBJ2-7; D remains unclear. CDR3 length equals 12 residues. Trimming removed 1 base at V and 3 bases at J, with 4 bases between. CDR3 sequence reads: CASSLGHYEQYF. CDR3 sequence (DNA): TGTGCCAGCAGTTTAGGGCACTACGAGCAGTACTTC.

The V and J genes are TRBV7-8 and TRBJ2-5; no reliable D call. From germline, CDR1 is SGHVS and CDR2 FQNEAQ. The CDR3 covers 13 residues. Trimming stripped 0 bases from V and 2 bases from J, with 4 bases between. CDR3 bases: TGTGCCAGCAGCTTAGCGCGACAAGAGACCCAGTACTTC. Protein sequence: CASSLARQETQYF.